Listed here are 10 T cell receptor beta chains from one sample, sequenced in a study of blood T cell repertoires in COVID-19. TCRdb keeps only in-frame clones here, not all; method: immunoSEQ multiplex PCR. The table includes 250,000 to 300,000 clones, approximately 85% detected once. The sequenced sample consisted of PBMCs or T cells enriched from blood (not recorded which). These receptor sequences come from a woman in her forties or fifties who had been exposed to COVID-19.

V usage is TRBV27 and J usage is TRBJ2-3; TRBD2 matches 8 bases. CDR1 and CDR2 from the germline V gene are MNHEY and SMNVEV (reference sequence). J gave up 0 bases and V 3 bases, and 8 bases lay outside the gene matches. The CDR3 runs 17 residues. The CDR3 bases are TGTGCCAGCAGTTTCCGTATAGCGGGGACGAGCACAGATACGCAGTATTTT. Its protein is CASSFRIAGTSTDTQYF.

With respect to this clone: One end of the junction varies from germline; a read error may be responsible. The chain uses TRBV2 and TRBJ2-4, with TRBD1 matching 9 bases. The germline CDR1 and CDR2 sequences are SNHLY and FYNNEI. The CDR3 extends over 11 amino acids. For the CDR3, the DNA is TGTGCCAGCTCTCCCGGGACAGGGTCGGACTTC. This encodes CASSPGTGSDF.

This sequence joins TRBV30 and TRBJ1-5; unclear D gene. The CDR3 is made up of 16 amino acids. The ends were cut back, 1 base at V and 4 bases at J, with 17 bases in the middle. CDR1 GTSNPN and CDR2 SVGIG come from the germline V gene (reference sequence). The CDR3 region has the DNA TGTGCCTGGAGTGCATCCCCCGGAGGGAGGAATCAGCCCCAGCATTTT. Translated, it gives CAWSASPGGRNQPQHF.

This clone occurred a few times. This chain connects TRBV24-1 to TRBJ2-3, with 8 bases fitting TRBD1. The CDR3 covers 14 residues. The trim removed 5 bases at V and 4 bases at J, leaving 4 bases unmatched. The germline gives CDR1 KGHDR, CDR2 SFDVKD. The CDR3 protein is CATSGDRGSDTQYF. The CDR3 DNA reads as TGTGCCACCAGTGGTGACAGGGGATCAGATACGCAGTATTTT.

The J gene is TRBJ1-1, the V gene TRBV19, with TRBD1 matching over 10 bases. After removal of 6 bases from V and 6 bases from J, the junction contained 19 bases not matched to a gene. The CDR3 runs 18 residues. CDR1 is LNHDA, CDR2 SQIVND, per germline (reference sequence). In DNA, the CDR3 is TGTGCCAGTAGCCACCCGGGGGACAGGGGCAACGGTATGGCTGAAGCTTTCTTT. Protein product: CASSHPGDRGNGMAEAFF.

This sequence joins TRBV2 and TRBJ1-3, with TRBD1 as a possible D gene (6 bases). CDR3 size: 15 residues. V was shortened by 5 bases and J by 0 bases, with 11 bases between the two germline ends. Germline values: CDR1 SNHLY, CDR2 FYNNEI. CDR3 protein: CASSRTGSSGNTIYF. CDR3 sequence (DNA): TGTGCCAGCAGTCGCACAGGGAGCTCTGGAAACACCATATATTTT.

The V call is TRBV18, the J call TRBJ2-5, with D hard to call. Germline lookup yields CDR1 KGHSH and CDR2 LQKENI. Trimming removed 1 base from V and 1 base from J, with 7 bases in between. The CDR3 spans 14 residues. The CDR3 loop reads CASSPQSGQETQYF. The DNA for the CDR3 is TGTGCCAGCTCACCACAGTCAGGCCAAGAGACCCAGTACTTC.

The genes are TRBV3-1 (or the pseudogene TRBV3-2) and TRBJ2-3; 13 positions match TRBD2. Per germline, CDR1 LGHDT and CDR2 YNNKEL (reference sequence). This CDR3 region has 17 residues. J was trimmed by 0 bases and V by 4 bases; bases with no gene match: 4. DNA of the CDR3: TGTGCCAGCAGCCGACTAGCGGGGGGTATAAGCACAGATACGCAGTATTTT. Its translation: CASSRLAGGISTDTQYF.

This chain uses TRBV3-1 (or the pseudogene TRBV3-2) with TRBJ1-4, with 8 bases identical to TRBD1. Germline CDR1 is LGHDT and CDR2 is YNNKEL (reference sequence). The CDR3 covers 16 residues. V shed 4 bases, J shed 5 bases, and the junction held 9 bases outside the gene matches. The DNA of the CDR3 is TGTGCCAGCAGCCGATCCTGGACAGGGAGGAATGAAAAACTGTTTTTT. Protein product: CASSRSWTGRNEKLFF.

V is TRBV18 and J is TRBJ2-7; D possibly corresponds to TRBD1 (6 bases). CDR3 length: 15 residues. Germline loops: CDR1 KGHSH, CDR2 LQKENI. Trimming pared 2 bases from V and 5 bases from J, leaving 16 bases between. CDR3 residues: CASSPSQQGYHEQYF. The CDR3 DNA follows: TGTGCCAGCTCACCAAGCCAACAGGGTTATCACGAGCAGTACTTC.